These T cell receptor beta chains were read from a single sample in a study of cytomegalovirus exposure and HLA in healthy donors. The protocol was immunoSEQ multiplex PCR, while the TCRdb copy is restricted to in-frame clones and leaves out a portion. The data show fewer than 200,000 clones, 86% seen once. Sequences were obtained from PBMCs. The source of these receptors is a man younger than 45 in good health and CMV-seropositive. The CDR3 runs from the conserved cysteine through the conserved F or W. The D gene is left open where the match is weak. The size entry is marked missing in some rows and otherwise reads once, few, many or a size class.

CDR3aa	CDR3nt	j_gene	v_gene	d_gene	abundance
CASGYEQYF	TGTGCCAGCGGGTACGAGCAGTACTTC	TRBJ2-7	TRBV27	-	-
CASSGFPGQSPFYEQYF	TGTGCCAGCAGTGGTTTCCCGGGACAATCTCCGTTCTACGAGCAGTACTTC	TRBJ2-7	TRBV27	-	-
CASSLGPRTEAFF	TGTGCCAGCAGCTTAGGCCCAAGGACTGAAGCTTTCTTT	TRBJ1-1	TRBV7-6	-	many
CASSPARADQYF	TGTGCCAGCAGTCCCGCTCGAGCGGATCAGTACTTC	TRBJ2-7	TRBV6-6	-	few
CASSFRGTNEKLFF	TGCGCCAGCAGCTTTCGCGGGACTAATGAAAAACTGTTTTTT	TRBJ1-4	TRBV5-1	-	-
CASSESLGKAFF	TGTGCCAGCAGTGAATCGTTGGGCAAGGCTTTCTTT	TRBJ1-1	TRBV6-1	-	-
CASSLWGQVEQYF	TGTGCCAGCAGCTTATGGGGACAGGTCGAGCAGTACTTC	TRBJ2-7	TRBV7-3	TRBD1	-
CASCISGTRYEQYF	TGTGCCAGCTGTATATCCGGGACTAGGTACGAGCAGTACTTC	TRBJ2-7	TRBV28	TRBD2	-
CASSRGGNQPQHF	TGTGCCAGTAGTAGGGGGGGCAATCAGCCCCAGCATTTT	TRBJ1-5	TRBV19	-	-
CASSAGGTDTQYF	TGTGCCAGCAGCGCCGGGGGCACAGATACGCAGTATTTT	TRBJ2-3	TRBV25-1	-	-
CASSISRRSNTGELFF	TGTGCCAGTAGTATTTCTCGAAGGTCGAACACCGGGGAGCTGTTTTTT	TRBJ2-2	TRBV19	-	-
CASSEARAAGSSYEQYF	TGTGCCAGCAGTGAAGCCCGGGCGGCAGGCAGCTCCTACGAGCAGTACTTC	TRBJ2-7	TRBV6-1	-	-
CASSLAPPGYEQYF	TGTGCCAGCAGCTTAGCGCCCCCCGGCTACGAGCAGTACTTC	TRBJ2-7	TRBV7-9	-	-
CASKSQPPYEQYF	TGTGCCAGCAAGTCACAGCCACCCTACGAGCAGTACTTC	TRBJ2-7	TRBV6-5	-	once